The 3 T cell receptor beta chains below all came from one sample that was sequenced in a study of control samples from healthy donors and cancer patients. Generated by immunoSEQ multiplex PCR, the TCRdb table keeps only in-frame clones and is missing some. The sample yields around 58,000 clones, approximately 94% seen once. Material for sequencing was blood. All receptors derive from a woman aged 18-30 years in good health.

DNA for the CDR3: TGTGCCTGGAGTGTAAAGCTCCCTGGGCGCGAAAAACTGTTTTTT. It specifies CAWSVKLPGREKLFF. The chain has TRBV30 and TRBJ1-4; D remains ambiguous. This CDR3 region has 15 residues. Germline lookup yields CDR1 GTSNPN and CDR2 SVGIG (reference sequence). V was clipped by 0 bases and J by 8 bases, with 16 bases between them. Full variable domain (rest looked up from reference TRBV30 and TRBJ1-4): SQTIHQWPATLVQPVGSPLSLECTVEGTSNPNLYWYRQAAGRGLQLLFYSVGIGQISSEVPQNLSASRPQDRQFILSSKKLLLSDSGFYLCAWSVKLPGREKLFFGSGTQLSVL.

The gene calls are TRBV14 and TRBJ1-2; no clear D. The V end was cut by 3 bases, the J end by 1 base, with 6 bases between. Germline V gene lookup returns CDR1 SGHDN and CDR2 FVKESK. The CDR3 is 13 residues long. CDR3 coding DNA: TGTGCCAGCAGCCAGGAACTTAACTATGGCTACACCTTC. Translation: CASSQELNYGYTF. Combining the CDR3 with reference TRBV14 and TRBJ1-2 gives the whole variable domain EAGVTQFPSHSVIEKGQTVTLRCDPISGHDNLYWYRRVMGKEIKFLLHFVKESKQDESGMPNNRFLAERTGGTYSTLKVQPAELEDSGVYFCASSQELNYGYTFGSGTRLTVV.

The V and J genes are TRBV11-2 and TRBJ2-5; TRBD1 or TRBD2 may be the D gene (6 bases each). Germline assignment: CDR1 SGHAT and CDR2 FQNNGV. The CDR3 totals 17 residues. Deletions cut 2 bases from V and 2 bases from J, with 18 bases between. The CDR3 loop is CASSLPSRGTFQETQYF. CDR3 DNA sequence: TGTGCCAGCAGCTTACCTTCTCGGGGGACATTTCAAGAGACCCAGTACTTC.